The rows below give T cell receptor beta chains drawn from one sample of a study of cytomegalovirus exposure and HLA in healthy donors. Sequenced by immunoSEQ multiplex PCR; TCRdb stores in-frame clones only, minus some. Of tens of thousands of clones in the sample, 55% to 85% were seen once. The sequencing input was PBMCs. These receptors all come from a man aged 35-49 years in good health and CMV-seropositive. CDR3s include the opening cysteine and the closing phenylalanine or tryptophan. A D gene is named only where the DNA matches it firmly. Rows may omit the clone size; those that give it use once, few, many or a size class.

cdr3_nt,cdr3_aa,cdr3_length,clone_size,d_call,v_call,j_call
TGCGCCAGCAGCGGGGGACTGCGGGGGGGGCAAGAGACCCAGTACTTC,CASSGGLRGGQETQYF,16,-,TRBD2,TRBV5-1,TRBJ2-5
TGTGCCAGCAGACGCGTCAACGAGAACACTGAAGCTTTCTTT,CASRRVNENTEAFF,14,few,-,TRBV6-5,TRBJ1-1
TGTGCCTGGAGTGTAGGGCTAGCGGGGGAGACCCAGTACTTC,CAWSVGLAGETQYF,14,-,TRBD2,TRBV30,TRBJ2-5
TGCGCCAGCAGCTTTGGGGACAGGCCCTACAATGAGCAGTTCTTC,CASSFGDRPYNEQFF,15,-,TRBD1,TRBV5-1,TRBJ2-1
TGTGCCAGCAGCCCCGTTCGGTTCCCTGAAGCTTTCTTT,CASSPVRFPEAFF,13,few,-,TRBV11-2,TRBJ1-1
TGTGCCAGCAGCTCCCAGGATGGGTACCAAGAGACCCAGTACTTC,CASSSQDGYQETQYF,15,-,-,TRBV7-7,TRBJ2-5
TGTGCCAGCAGCCGGGACAGGAGCTCTGGAAACACCATATATTTT,CASSRDRSSGNTIYF,15,-,TRBD1,TRBV7-9,TRBJ1-3
TGTGCCAGCAGCTTAGGCGGGGGGGAGCGCAATGAGCAGTTCTTC,CASSLGGGERNEQFF,15,-,TRBD2,TRBV11-3,TRBJ2-1
TGTGCCAGCAGCTTCGATTTGACAGGGCCTGGAAACACCATATATTTT,CASSFDLTGPGNTIYF,16,-,TRBD1,TRBV7-2,TRBJ1-3
TGCGCCAGCAGTGTAGCTAGCGGGGGGCGAGAGACCCAGTACTTC,CASSVASGGRETQYF,15,-,TRBD2,TRBV10-2,TRBJ2-5
TGCGCCAGCAGCTTGGCTGGACAAAGTTCAGATACGCAGTATTTT,CASSLAGQSSDTQYF,15,-,-,TRBV5-1,TRBJ2-3
TGTGCCAGCAGCTTGCCTCGGACAGATACGCAGTATTTT,CASSLPRTDTQYF,13,-,-,TRBV7-2,TRBJ2-3
TGCGCCAGCAGGACGCGGTGGGGGGTTGGGGAAAAACTGTTTTTT,CASRTRWGVGEKLFF,15,-,-,TRBV10-1,TRBJ1-4
TGTGCCAGCACCATGGAGGGGGCATCCCTCTCCTACGAGCAGTACTTC,CASTMEGASLSYEQYF,16,-,-,TRBV13,TRBJ2-7
TGTGCCAGCAGTGGACAGAACACCGGGGAGCTGTTTTTT,CASSGQNTGELFF,13,few,-,TRBV25-1,TRBJ2-2
TGTGCCAGCAGCCCCTTCACTTTAAGCAATCAGCCCCAGCATTTT,CASSPFTLSNQPQHF,15,-,-,TRBV5-8,TRBJ1-5
TGTGCCAGCAGCCCGGGCCGGGACAGTCAAGGCTACACCTTC,CASSPGRDSQGYTF,14,-,TRBD1,TRBV7-3,TRBJ1-2
TGTGCCAGCAGCTTCCCCGAAACAGGGTCCTACGAGCAGTACTTC,CASSFPETGSYEQYF,15,-,-,TRBV11-2,TRBJ2-7
TGTGCCAGCAGATCCAGAAATTCACCCCTCCACTTT,CASRSRNSPLHF,12,once,-,TRBV6-1,TRBJ1-6
TGTGCCAGCAGCCCGGACAGATCAGATACGCAGTATTTT,CASSPDRSDTQYF,13,-,-,TRBV11-1,TRBJ2-3
TGTGCCAGCAGCTCTGAGGCGAACCAAGAGACCCAGTACTTC,CASSSEANQETQYF,14,once,-,TRBV5-4,TRBJ2-5
TGTGCCAGCCGGGACAGGGTAGATTCACCCCTCCACTTT,CASRDRVDSPLHF,13,-,TRBD1,TRBV18,TRBJ1-6
TGTGCCAGCAGTGACGGACAGGGGCGGCGGGCAGAGCAGTACTTC,CASSDGQGRRAEQYF,15,-,TRBD1,TRBV2,TRBJ2-7
TGCGCCAGCAGCTTAAGTGGACAGGGAGATTCACCCCTCCACTTT,CASSLSGQGDSPLHF,15,once,TRBD1,TRBV5-1,TRBJ1-6
TGTGCCAGCAGCCCCCGACAGGGGACCTATGGCTACACCTTC,CASSPRQGTYGYTF,14,-,TRBD1,TRBV5-4,TRBJ1-2
TGCAGCGTCGAGGACAGTATCTGGGGAGGCTACACCTTC,CSVEDSIWGGYTF,13,-,-,TRBV29-1,TRBJ1-2
TGTGCCAGCTCACCACAGGGCCGGGACTCTGGAAACACCATATATTTT,CASSPQGRDSGNTIYF,16,many,-,TRBV18,TRBJ1-3
TGTGCCAGCAGCGACAGGGGGGAAACAGATACGCAGTATTTT,CASSDRGETDTQYF,14,-,TRBD1,TRBV7-2,TRBJ2-3
TGCAGCGTTGGAGTCCAGGTTGCCAAAAACATTCAGTACTTC,CSVGVQVAKNIQYF,14,-,-,TRBV29-1,TRBJ2-4
TGTGCCAGCAGCCGAAGCGGGGCTTCCACCGGGGAGCTGTTTTTT,CASSRSGASTGELFF,15,few,TRBD2,TRBV7-7,TRBJ2-2
TGCAGCGTTGAAGATCTCGGGGAGGGCTACACCTTC,CSVEDLGEGYTF,12,-,-,TRBV29-1,TRBJ1-2
TGTGCCAGCAGCTCCGATCAGACCTACAATGAGCAGTTCTTC,CASSSDQTYNEQFF,14,-,-,TRBV7-3,TRBJ2-1
TGTGCCAGCAGTGGGCCCGAGCCTAGGTACGAGCAGTACTTC,CASSGPEPRYEQYF,14,-,-,TRBV6-1,TRBJ2-7
TGCGCCAGCAGCACCAACAGGGGGCCTAACACCGGGGAGCTGTTTTTT,CASSTNRGPNTGELFF,16,few,TRBD1,TRBV4-1,TRBJ2-2
TGTGCCAGCAGCGTATGGGCAGAGAACACTGAAGCTTTCTTT,CASSVWAENTEAFF,14,once,-,TRBV9,TRBJ1-1
TGTGCCAGCAGCCTTAGCGGGAGTAACACTGAAGCTTTCTTT,CASSLSGSNTEAFF,14,once,-,TRBV7-9,TRBJ1-1
TGTGCCAGCAAGGGACAGCCGTACACTGAAGCTTTCTTT,CASKGQPYTEAFF,13,-,TRBD1,TRBV2,TRBJ1-1
TGTGCCAGCAGTTCCAGACAGATCGCTAGCACAGATACGCAGTATTTT,CASSSRQIASTDTQYF,16,-,-,TRBV6-5,TRBJ2-3
TGTGCCAGCAGCTTTGGGAGGACTACGAACACCGGGGAGCTGTTTTTT,CASSFGRTTNTGELFF,16,-,-,TRBV7-8,TRBJ2-2
TGTGCCAGCAGTTTATCAACTACTTCAGATACGCAGTATTTT,CASSLSTTSDTQYF,14,-,-,TRBV27,TRBJ2-3
TGTGCCAGCAGCTTAACGGCGGGGGGCCCCTACGAGCAGTACTTC,CASSLTAGGPYEQYF,15,-,TRBD2,TRBV7-9,TRBJ2-7
TGTGCCAGCAGTGCCTCCCGGGACTCCCCCTTCCTTACCGGGGAGCTGTTTTTT,CASSASRDSPFLTGELFF,18,once,-,TRBV6-1,TRBJ2-2
TGTGCCAGCACCCTTCCGGAAGGGGAGAACACTGAAGCTTTCTTT,CASTLPEGENTEAFF,15,once,-,TRBV21-1,TRBJ1-1
TGTGCCAGCAGTATGACTAACGGTGGGACCGGGGAGCTGTTTTTT,CASSMTNGGTGELFF,15,-,-,TRBV6-5,TRBJ2-2
TGTGCCAGCTCACCAGGGACTAGCACAGATACGCAGTATTTT,CASSPGTSTDTQYF,14,once,-,TRBV18,TRBJ2-3
TGTGCCAGCAGCCGCGGGAGGGGGGAGACCCAGTACTTC,CASSRGRGETQYF,13,-,TRBD2,TRBV5-4,TRBJ2-5
TGTGCCAGCAGCCCAACCGGGAGACAAGAGACCCAGTACTTC,CASSPTGRQETQYF,14,-,-,TRBV11-2,TRBJ2-5
TGTGCCAGCAGCCCACTAGCGGGGCCCATTACGGATGAGCAGTTCTTC,CASSPLAGPITDEQFF,16,-,TRBD2,TRBV9,TRBJ2-1
TGTGCCAGCTGCACTAGGGCGGGGGGCCCTAGCTCCTACAATGAGCAGTTCTTC,CASCTRAGGPSSYNEQFF,18,-,TRBD2,TRBV7-6,TRBJ2-1
TGTGCCAGCCTCGGGAGGGCGGGGAATCTTTATGGCTACACCTTC,CASLGRAGNLYGYTF,15,once,-,TRBV27,TRBJ1-2
TGTGCCTGGAGTGAAACAGCCGCTGGGGCCAACGTCCTGACTTTC,CAWSETAAGANVLTF,15,-,-,TRBV30,TRBJ2-6
TGTGCCAGCAGTCCGCAGGGGCTGAAGTACGAGCAGTACTTC,CASSPQGLKYEQYF,14,-,-,TRBV2,TRBJ2-7
TGTGCCAGCAGCCAAGTAGCTAGCGCGACCTACGAGCAGTACTTC,CASSQVASATYEQYF,15,-,-,TRBV4-2,TRBJ2-7